This T cell receptor beta chain was found in a study of shared clonotypes between healthy human individuals. Tens of thousands of T cell genomes, or roughly 180 ng DNA, went into the sorted-subset replicate PCRs. Libraries were prepared by immunoSEQ multiplex PCR; TCRdb keeps only in-frame clonotypes and omits some of them. The table has about 1 million clones, roughly 70% seen once. About this clone itself: Other DNA sequences from this sample encode an identical CDR3 as well.

Germline V lookup: CDR1 SEHNR, CDR2 FQNEAQ (reference sequence). V lost 5 bases, J lost 10 bases, and 2 bases stayed unmatched. This CDR3 has 11 residues. The chain is built from TRBV7-9 and TRBJ1-1; TRBD1 matches 9 bases. Source material: memory CD4+ T cells sorted from blood. Subset defined: CD45RA-negative fraction. The receptor was isolated from a man aged 18 to 35 in good health. The CDR3 reads CASSLDRGAFF. The DNA of the CDR3 is TGTGCCAGCAGCCTGGACAGGGGAGCTTTCTTT. The full variable domain, its missing parts supplied by reference TRBV7-9 and TRBJ1-1, is DTGVSQNPRHKITKRGQNVTFRCDPISEHNRLYWYRQTLGQGPEFLTYFQNEAQLEKSRLLSDRFSAERPKGSFSTLEIQRTEQGDSAMYLCASSLDRGAFFGQGTRLTVV.